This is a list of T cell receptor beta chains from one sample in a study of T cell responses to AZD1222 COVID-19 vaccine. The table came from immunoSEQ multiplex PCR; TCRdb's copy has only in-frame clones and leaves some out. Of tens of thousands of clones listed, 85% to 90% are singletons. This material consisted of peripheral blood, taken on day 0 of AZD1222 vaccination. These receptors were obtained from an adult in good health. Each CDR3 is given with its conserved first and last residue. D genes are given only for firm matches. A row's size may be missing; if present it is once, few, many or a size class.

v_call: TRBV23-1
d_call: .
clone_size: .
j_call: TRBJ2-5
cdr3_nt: TGCGCCAGCAGTCAATCACTCGGATTAGACATCCAAGAGACCCAGTACTTC
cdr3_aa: CASSQSLGLDIQETQYF

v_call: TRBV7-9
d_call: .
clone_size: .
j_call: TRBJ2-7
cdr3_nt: TGTGCCAGCAGCGCCACCTTCCAACAGAACGAGCAGTACTTC
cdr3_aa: CASSATFQQNEQYF

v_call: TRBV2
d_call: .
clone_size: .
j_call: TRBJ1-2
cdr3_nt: TGTGCCAGCAGTGAATACAGTTATGATGGCTACACCTTC
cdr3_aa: CASSEYSYDGYTF

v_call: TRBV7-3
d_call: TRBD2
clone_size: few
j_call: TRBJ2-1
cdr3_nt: TGTGCCAGCAGCTCGGGACTAGCGGGAGGTGAGCAGTTCTTC
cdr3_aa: CASSSGLAGGEQFF

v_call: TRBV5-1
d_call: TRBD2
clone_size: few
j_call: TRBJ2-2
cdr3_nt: TGCGCCAGCAGACCTCAACCGCGGGGGGTTGGCACCGGGGAGCTGTTTTTT
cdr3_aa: CASRPQPRGVGTGELFF

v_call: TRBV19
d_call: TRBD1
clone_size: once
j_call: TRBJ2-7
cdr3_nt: TGTGCCAGTAGTATCCGACAGGGGGCTCGCGAGCAGTACTTC
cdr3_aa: CASSIRQGAREQYF

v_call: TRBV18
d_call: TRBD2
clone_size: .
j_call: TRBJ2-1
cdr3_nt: TGTGCCAGCTCACCCCTACTAGCGGGGGGTTACAATGAGCAGTTCTTC
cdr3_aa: CASSPLLAGGYNEQFF

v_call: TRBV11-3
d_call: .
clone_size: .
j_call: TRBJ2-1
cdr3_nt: TGTGCCAGCAGCAAAAGAACAGGGATTGAGCAGTTCTTC
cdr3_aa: CASSKRTGIEQFF

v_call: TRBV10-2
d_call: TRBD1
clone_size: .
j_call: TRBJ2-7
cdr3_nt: TGCGCCAGCACCAAGGACAGGGGGGTATTGTACGAGCAGTACTTC
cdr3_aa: CASTKDRGVLYEQYF

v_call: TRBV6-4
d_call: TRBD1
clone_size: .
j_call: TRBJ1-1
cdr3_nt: TGTGCCAGGACAGGGTGTGTCACTGAAGCTTTCTTT
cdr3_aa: CARTGCVTEAFF

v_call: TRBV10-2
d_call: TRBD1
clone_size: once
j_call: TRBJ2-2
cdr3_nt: TGCGCCAGCAGAGGGACAGGGGACCGCGGGGAGCTGTTTTTT
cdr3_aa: CASRGTGDRGELFF

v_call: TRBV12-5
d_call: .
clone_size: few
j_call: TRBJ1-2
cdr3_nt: TGTGCTAGTGGTTTGGTTACTATAGCTGCCCGACGCTACACCTTC
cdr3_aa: CASGLVTIAARRYTF

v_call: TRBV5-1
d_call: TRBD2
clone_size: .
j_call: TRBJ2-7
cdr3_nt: TGCGCCAGCGCTCCAGTAGCGGGAAGCTCCTACGAGCAGTACTTC
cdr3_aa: CASAPVAGSSYEQYF

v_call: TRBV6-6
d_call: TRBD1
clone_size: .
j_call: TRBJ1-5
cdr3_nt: TGTGCCAGCAGTGGATCCGGGACAGGTACCTCGTTAAGGCCCCAGCATTTT
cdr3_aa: CASSGSGTGTSLRPQHF

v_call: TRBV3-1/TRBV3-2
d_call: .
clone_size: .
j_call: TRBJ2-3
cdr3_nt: TGTGCCAGCAGCCAAGTGGATACGCAGTATTTT
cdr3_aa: CASSQVDTQYF

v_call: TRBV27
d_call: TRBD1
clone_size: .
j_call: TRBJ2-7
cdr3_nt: TGTGCCAGCAGCTTCACCGGGACAGAATATACCTACGAGCAGTACTTC
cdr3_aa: CASSFTGTEYTYEQYF

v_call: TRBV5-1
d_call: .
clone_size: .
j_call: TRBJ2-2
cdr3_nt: TGCGCCAGCAGCTTGGACCAAACCGGGGAGCTGTTTTTT
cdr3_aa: CASSLDQTGELFF

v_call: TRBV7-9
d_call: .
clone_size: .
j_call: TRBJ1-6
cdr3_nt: TGTGCCAGCAGCTTGACCGGCGGAGGTTCACCCCTCCACTTT
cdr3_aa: CASSLTGGGSPLHF

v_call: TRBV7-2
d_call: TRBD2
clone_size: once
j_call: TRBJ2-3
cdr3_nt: TGTGCCAGCAGCTTTGAGCGGGGGGGGTCAGATACGCAGTATTTT
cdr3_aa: CASSFERGGSDTQYF

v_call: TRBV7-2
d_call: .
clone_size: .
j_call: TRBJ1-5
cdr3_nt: TGTGCCAGCAGCCGGGATTACTATAGCAATCAGCCCCAGCATTTT
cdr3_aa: CASSRDYYSNQPQHF

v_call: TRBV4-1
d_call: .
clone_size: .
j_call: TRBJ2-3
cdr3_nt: TGCGCCAGCAGCCAAGAGGAAACAAGAGGCACAGATACGCAGTATTTT
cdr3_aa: CASSQEETRGTDTQYF

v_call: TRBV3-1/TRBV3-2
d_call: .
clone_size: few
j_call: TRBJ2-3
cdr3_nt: TGTGCCAGCAGCCAAGACCGCGGGGCAGTTGCTAGTACAGATACGCAGTATTTT
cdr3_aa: CASSQDRGAVASTDTQYF

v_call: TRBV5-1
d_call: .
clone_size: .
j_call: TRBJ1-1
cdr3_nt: TGCGCCAGCAGCTCGACCGTCGGAGTTGAAGCTTTCTTT
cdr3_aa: CASSSTVGVEAFF

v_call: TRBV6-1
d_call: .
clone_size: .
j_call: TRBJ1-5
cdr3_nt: TGTGCCAGCAGTGGGGACTGGGGGAGGGGTGGTGATCAGCCCCAGCATTTT
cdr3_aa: CASSGDWGRGGDQPQHF

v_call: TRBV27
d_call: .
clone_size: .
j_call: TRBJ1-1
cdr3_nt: TGTGCCAGCATGGGGCAGCACACTGAAGCTTTCTTT
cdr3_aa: CASMGQHTEAFF

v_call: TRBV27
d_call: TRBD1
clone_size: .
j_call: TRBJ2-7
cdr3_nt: TGTGCCAGCAGTCGGGGACAGGGATTTGCGGAGCAGTACTTC
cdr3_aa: CASSRGQGFAEQYF

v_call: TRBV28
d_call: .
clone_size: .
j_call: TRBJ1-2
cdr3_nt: TGTGCCAGCAGCCGACAGGCCAACTATGGCTACACCTTC
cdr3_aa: CASSRQANYGYTF

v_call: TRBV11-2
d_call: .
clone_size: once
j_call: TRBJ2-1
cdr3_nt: TGTGCCAGCAGCTTATTGACGCTGTCGGGTAATGAGCAGTTCTTC
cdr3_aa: CASSLLTLSGNEQFF

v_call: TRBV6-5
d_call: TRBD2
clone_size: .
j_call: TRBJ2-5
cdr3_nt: TGTGCCAGCAGTTACAGAGGGAGGGAGGAGACCCAGTACTTC
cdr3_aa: CASSYRGREETQYF

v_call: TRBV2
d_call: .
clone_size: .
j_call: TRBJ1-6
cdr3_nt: TGTGCCAGCAGTGAAATTGGGGCAAATTCACCCCTCCACTTT
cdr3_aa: CASSEIGANSPLHF

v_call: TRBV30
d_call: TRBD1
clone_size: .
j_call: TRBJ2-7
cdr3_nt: TGTGCCTGGAACCCCGGGACAGGGGGGGACGAGCAGTACTTC
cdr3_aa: CAWNPGTGGDEQYF

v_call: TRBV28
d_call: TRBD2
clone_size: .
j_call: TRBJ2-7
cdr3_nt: TGTGCCAGTCGGACTAGCGGGAGAAACGAGCAGTACTTC
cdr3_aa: CASRTSGRNEQYF

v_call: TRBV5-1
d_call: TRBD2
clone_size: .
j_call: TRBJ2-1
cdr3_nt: TGCGCCAGCAGCTTGACCGGGACTAGCTCCTACAATGAGCAGTTCTTC
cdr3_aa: CASSLTGTSSYNEQFF

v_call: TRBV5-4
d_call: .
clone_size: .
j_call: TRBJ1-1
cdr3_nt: TGTGCCAGCAGCTTCGACCAACCTCCTGAAGCTTTCTTT
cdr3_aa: CASSFDQPPEAFF

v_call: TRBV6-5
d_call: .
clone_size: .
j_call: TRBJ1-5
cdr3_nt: TGTGCCAGCAGTTGGGACGGAAATAATCAGCCCCAGCATTTT
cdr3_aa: CASSWDGNNQPQHF

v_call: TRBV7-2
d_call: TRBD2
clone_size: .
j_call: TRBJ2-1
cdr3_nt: TGTGCCAGCAGACGTAGCGGGCCTCGGGCCAATGAGCAGTTCTTC
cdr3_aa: CASRRSGPRANEQFF

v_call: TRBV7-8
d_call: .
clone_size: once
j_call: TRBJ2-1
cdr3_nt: TGTGCCAGCAGCTTAAGGCCAGGGGTTTACAATGAGCAGTTCTTC
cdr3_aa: CASSLRPGVYNEQFF

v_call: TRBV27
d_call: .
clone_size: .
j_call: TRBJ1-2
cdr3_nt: TGTGCCAGCAGTTGTTACCACGCCTTC
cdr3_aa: CASSCYHAF

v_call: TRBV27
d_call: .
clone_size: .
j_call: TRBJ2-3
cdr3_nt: TGTGCCAGCAGGGGGACAGATACGCAGTATTTT
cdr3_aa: CASRGTDTQYF

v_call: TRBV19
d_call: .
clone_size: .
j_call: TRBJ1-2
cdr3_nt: TGTGCCAGTAGTCCCCTTAGGACGGAAGGGAGGGGCTACACCTTC
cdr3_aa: CASSPLRTEGRGYTF

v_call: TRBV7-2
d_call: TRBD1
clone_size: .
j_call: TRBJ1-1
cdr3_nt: TGTGCCACCAACCGCGGGGACAGGGGGCTGGTGAGCACTGAAGCTTTCTTT
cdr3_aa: CATNRGDRGLVSTEAFF

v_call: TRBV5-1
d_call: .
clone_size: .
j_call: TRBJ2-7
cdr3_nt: TGCGCCAGCAGCTTGCGCCCGAGTTCCTACGAGCAGTACTTC
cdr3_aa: CASSLRPSSYEQYF

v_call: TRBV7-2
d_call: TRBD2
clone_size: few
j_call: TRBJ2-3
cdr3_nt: TGTGCCAGCAGCTCTCGACGGACTAGCGGGGGAGCGGATACGCAGTATTTT
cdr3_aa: CASSSRRTSGGADTQYF

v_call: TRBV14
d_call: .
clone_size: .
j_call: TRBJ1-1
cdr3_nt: TGTGCCAGCAGCCAAACTATCCCTGGAGGGTGGGGGAAAGCTTTCTTT
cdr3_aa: CASSQTIPGGWGKAFF

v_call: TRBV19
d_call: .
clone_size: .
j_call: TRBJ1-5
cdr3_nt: TGTGCCAGTAGTATTGTAAGGGACGGAGCTCAGCCCCAGCATTTT
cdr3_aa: CASSIVRDGAQPQHF

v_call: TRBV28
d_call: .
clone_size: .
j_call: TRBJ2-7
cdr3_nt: TGTGCCAGCAGTTTGACGGACAGATTATCACAGGAGCAGTACTTC
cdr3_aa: CASSLTDRLSQEQYF

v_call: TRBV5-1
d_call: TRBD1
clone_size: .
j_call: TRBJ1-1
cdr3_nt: TGCGCCAGCAGCCACGGGACAGGGGGCTCGGCTGAAGCTTTCTTT
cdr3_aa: CASSHGTGGSAEAFF

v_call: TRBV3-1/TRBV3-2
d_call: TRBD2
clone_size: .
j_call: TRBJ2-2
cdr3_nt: TGTGCCAGCAGCCCCCATATCAGCGGGAGATTGACCGGGGAGCTGTTTTTT
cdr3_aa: CASSPHISGRLTGELFF

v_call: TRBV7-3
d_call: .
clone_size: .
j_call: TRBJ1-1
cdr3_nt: TGTGCCAGCAGCTTAAGTCGGAGCGTCATGAACACTGAAGCTTTCTTT
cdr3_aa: CASSLSRSVMNTEAFF

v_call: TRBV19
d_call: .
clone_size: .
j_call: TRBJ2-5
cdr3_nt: TGTGCCAGTAGTCGTCGTTCGGGGGCTGAGACCCAGTACTTC
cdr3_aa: CASSRRSGAETQYF

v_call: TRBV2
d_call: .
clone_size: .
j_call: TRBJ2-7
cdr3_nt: TGTGCCAGCACGAGCCTTAGCTCCTACGAGCAGTACTTC
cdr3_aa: CASTSLSSYEQYF

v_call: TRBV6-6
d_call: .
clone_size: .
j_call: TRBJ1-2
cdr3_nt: TGTGCCAGCACCACGGGGTATGGCTACACCTTC
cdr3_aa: CASTTGYGYTF